This T cell receptor beta chain was retrieved from a study of OX40 agonist ivuxolimab in advanced cancers. Findings and caveats of the study: On average, CD8+ T cells showed a greater number of expanded clones than CD4+.

This clone has more than one count but fewer than ten. The antigen is unknown. CDR1 SGHTA and CDR2 FQGNSA come from the germline V gene. V lost 1 base and J 6 bases, leaving 10 bases between the germline ends. The CDR3 spans 13 residues. Clones were sequenced by immunoSEQ multiplex PCR, and TCRdb holds only the in-frame ones, with some missing. The data hold about 77,000 clones, with 87% observed a single time. The sequence came from an adult with an advanced solid tumor such as melanoma, head and neck, liver or kidney cancer. The sequencing used CD4+ or CD8+ T cells sorted from blood, collected in a trial of the OX40 agonist ivuxolimab. V gene TRBV7-2 combines with J gene TRBJ2-7; D might be TRBD1 or TRBD2, each matching 5 bases. CDR3 loop: CASSLGAGTEQYF. The CDR3, as DNA: TGTGCCAGCAGCTTAGGGGCAGGGACCGAGCAGTACTTC.